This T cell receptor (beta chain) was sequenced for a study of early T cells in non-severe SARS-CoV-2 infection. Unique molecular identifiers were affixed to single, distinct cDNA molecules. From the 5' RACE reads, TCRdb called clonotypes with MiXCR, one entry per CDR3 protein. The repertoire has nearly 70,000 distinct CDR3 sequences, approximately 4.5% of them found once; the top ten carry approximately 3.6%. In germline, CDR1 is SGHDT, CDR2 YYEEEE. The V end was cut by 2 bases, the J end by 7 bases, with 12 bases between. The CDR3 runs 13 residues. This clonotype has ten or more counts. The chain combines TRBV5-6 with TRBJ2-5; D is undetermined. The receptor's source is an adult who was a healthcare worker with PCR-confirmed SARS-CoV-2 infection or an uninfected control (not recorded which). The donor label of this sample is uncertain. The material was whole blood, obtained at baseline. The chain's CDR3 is CASSFGLGGTQYF. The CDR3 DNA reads TGTGCCAGCAGCTTCGGGTTGGGTGGGACCCAGTACTTC.